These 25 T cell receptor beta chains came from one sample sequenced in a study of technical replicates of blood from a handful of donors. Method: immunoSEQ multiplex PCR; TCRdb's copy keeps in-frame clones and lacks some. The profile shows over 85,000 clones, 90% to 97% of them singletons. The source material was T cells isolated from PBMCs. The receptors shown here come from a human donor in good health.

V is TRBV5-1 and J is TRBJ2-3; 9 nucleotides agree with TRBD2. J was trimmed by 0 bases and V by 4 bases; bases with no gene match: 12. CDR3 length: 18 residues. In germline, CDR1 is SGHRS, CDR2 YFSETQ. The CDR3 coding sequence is TGCGCCAGCAGCCCGGGACACCTAGCGGGATCTAGCACAGATACGCAGTATTTT. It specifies CASSPGHLAGSSTDTQYF.

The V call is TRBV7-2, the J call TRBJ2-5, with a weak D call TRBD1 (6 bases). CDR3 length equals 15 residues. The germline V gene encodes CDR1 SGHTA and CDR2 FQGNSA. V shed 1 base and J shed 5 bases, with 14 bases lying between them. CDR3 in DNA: TGTGCCAGCAGCTTAGGACTGTCCCAGGGGGAGACCCAGTACTTC. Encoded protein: CASSLGLSQGETQYF.

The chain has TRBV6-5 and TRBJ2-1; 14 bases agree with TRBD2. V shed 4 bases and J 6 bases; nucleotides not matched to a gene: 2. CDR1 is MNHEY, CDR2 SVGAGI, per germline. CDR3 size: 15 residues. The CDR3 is CASSSGLAGVNEQFF. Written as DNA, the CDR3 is TGTGCCAGCAGTTCGGGACTAGCGGGAGTCAATGAGCAGTTCTTC.

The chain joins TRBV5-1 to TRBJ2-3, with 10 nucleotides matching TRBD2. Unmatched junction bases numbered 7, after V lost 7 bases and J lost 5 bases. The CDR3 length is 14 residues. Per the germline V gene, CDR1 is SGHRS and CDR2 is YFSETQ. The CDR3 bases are TGCGCCAGCGGATCTAGCGGGAGTGGAGATACGCAGTATTTT. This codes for CASGSSGSGDTQYF.

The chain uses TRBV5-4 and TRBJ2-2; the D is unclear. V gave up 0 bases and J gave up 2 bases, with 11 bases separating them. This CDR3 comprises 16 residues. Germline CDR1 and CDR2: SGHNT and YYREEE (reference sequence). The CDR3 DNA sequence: TGTGCCAGCAGCTTGGACATTGCGACAAACACCGGGGAGCTGTTTTTT. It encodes CASSLDIATNTGELFF.

The CDR3 loop reads CASSQDQAGSYEQYF. The CDR3 DNA reads TGCGCCAGCAGCCAAGATCAGGCGGGCTCCTACGAGCAGTACTTC. The V and J genes are TRBV4-3 and TRBJ2-7; D may be TRBD2 (5 bases). With 0 bases removed from V and 0 bases from J, the gap between germline ends came to 9 bases. Germline values: CDR1 LGHNA, CDR2 YSLEER. The CDR3 is 15 amino acids.

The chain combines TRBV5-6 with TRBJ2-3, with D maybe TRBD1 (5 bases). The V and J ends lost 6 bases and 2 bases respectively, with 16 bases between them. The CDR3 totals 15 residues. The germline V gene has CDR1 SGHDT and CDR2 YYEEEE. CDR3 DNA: TGTGCCAGCACCCCAGGGCCGCACTTCACAGATACGCAGTATTTT. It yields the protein CASTPGPHFTDTQYF.

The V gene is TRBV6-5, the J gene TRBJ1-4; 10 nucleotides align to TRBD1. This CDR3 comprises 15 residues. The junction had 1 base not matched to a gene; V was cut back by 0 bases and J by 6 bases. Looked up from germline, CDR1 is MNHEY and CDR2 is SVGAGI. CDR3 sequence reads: CASSYSGQGDEKLFF. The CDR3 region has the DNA TGTGCCAGCAGTTACTCTGGACAGGGGGATGAAAAACTGTTTTTT.

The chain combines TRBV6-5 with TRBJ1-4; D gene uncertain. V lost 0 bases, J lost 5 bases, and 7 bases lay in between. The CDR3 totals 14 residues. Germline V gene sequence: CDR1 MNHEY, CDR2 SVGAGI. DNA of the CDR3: TGTGCCAGCAGTTACTCGCTAGAGAATGAAAAACTGTTTTTT. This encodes CASSYSLENEKLFF.

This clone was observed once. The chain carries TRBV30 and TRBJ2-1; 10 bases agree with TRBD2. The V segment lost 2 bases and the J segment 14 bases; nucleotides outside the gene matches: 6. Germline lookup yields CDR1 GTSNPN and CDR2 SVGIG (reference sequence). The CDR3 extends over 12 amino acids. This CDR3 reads CAWSQPSGRKFF. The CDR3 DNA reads TGTGCCTGGAGTCAACCTAGCGGGAGAAAGTTCTTC.

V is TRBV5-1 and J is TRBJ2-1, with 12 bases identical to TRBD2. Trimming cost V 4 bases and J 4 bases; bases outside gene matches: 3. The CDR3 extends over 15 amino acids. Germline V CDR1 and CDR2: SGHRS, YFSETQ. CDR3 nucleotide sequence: TGCGCCAGCAGCCTGACTAGCGGGGGTTACAATGAGCAGTTCTTC. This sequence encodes CASSLTSGGYNEQFF.

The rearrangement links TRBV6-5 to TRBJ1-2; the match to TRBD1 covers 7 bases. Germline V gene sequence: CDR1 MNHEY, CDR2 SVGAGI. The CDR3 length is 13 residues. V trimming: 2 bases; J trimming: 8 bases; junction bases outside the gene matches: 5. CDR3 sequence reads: CASSYRGRRGYTF. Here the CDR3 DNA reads TGTGCCAGCAGTTACAGGGGGCGAAGAGGCTACACCTTC.

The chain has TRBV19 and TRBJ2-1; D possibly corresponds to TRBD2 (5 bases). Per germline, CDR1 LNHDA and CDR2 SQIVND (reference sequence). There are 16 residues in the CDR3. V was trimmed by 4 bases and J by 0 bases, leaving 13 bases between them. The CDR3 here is CASSTPSGSSYNEQFF. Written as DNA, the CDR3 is TGTGCCAGTAGTACACCCTCGGGGAGCTCCTACAATGAGCAGTTCTTC.

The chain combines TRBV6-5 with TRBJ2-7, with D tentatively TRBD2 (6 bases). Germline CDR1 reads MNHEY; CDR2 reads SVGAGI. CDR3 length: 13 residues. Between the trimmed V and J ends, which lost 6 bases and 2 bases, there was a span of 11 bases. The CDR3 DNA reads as TGTGCCAGCAGGGCGGGATTACCCTACGAGCAGTACTTC. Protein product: CASRAGLPYEQYF.

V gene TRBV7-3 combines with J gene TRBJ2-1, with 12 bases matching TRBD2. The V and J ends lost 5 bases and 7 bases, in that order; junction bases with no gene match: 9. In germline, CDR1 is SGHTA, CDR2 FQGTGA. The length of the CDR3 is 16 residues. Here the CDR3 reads CASSIRLAGEGNEQFF. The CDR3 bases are TGTGCCAGCAGCATCCGACTAGCGGGAGAAGGAAATGAGCAGTTCTTC.

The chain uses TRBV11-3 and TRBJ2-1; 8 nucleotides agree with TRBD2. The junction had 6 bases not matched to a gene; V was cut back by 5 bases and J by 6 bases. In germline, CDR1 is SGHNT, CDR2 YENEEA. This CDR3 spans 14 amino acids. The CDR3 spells CASSGLAAPNEQFF. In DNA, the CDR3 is TGTGCCAGCAGCGGACTAGCTGCCCCCAATGAGCAGTTCTTC.

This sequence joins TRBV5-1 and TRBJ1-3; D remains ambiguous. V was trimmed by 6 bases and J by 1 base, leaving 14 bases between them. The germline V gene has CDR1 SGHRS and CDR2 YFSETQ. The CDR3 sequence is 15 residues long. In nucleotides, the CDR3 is TGCGCCAGCAAACGTTCGTTGGCATCTGGAAACACCATATATTTT. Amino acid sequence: CASKRSLASGNTIYF.

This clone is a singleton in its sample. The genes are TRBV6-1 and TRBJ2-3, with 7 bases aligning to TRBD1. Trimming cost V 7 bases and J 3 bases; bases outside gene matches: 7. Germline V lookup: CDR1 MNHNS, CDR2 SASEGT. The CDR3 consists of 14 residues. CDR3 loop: CASIPTGITDTQYF. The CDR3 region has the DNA TGTGCCAGCATTCCGACAGGGATTACAGATACGCAGTATTTT.

DNA for the CDR3: TGTGCCAGCAGTTACGGGGGCGCGAACACTGAAGCTTTCTTT. Translation: CASSYGGANTEAFF. This sequence joins TRBV6-5 and TRBJ1-1; maybe TRBD1 (6 bases). V gave up 2 bases and J gave up 1 base, with 8 bases separating them. CDR1 is MNHEY and CDR2 is SVGAGI in the germline V gene. The CDR3 is 14 amino acids.

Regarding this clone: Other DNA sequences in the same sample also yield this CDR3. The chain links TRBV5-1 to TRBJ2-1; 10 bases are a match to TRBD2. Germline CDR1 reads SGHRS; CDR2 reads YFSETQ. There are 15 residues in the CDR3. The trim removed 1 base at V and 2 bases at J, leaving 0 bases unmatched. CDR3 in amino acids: CASSLSGGAYNEQFF. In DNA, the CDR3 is TGCGCCAGCAGCTTGAGCGGGGGGGCCTACAATGAGCAGTTCTTC.

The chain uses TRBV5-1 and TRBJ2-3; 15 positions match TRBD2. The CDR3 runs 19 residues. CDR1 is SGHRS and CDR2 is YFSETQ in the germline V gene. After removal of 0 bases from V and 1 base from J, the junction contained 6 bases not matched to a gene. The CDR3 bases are TGCGCCAGCAGCTTGGTGGGACTAGCGGGAGGAGAGGGCACAGATACGCAGTATTTT. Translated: CASSLVGLAGGEGTDTQYF.

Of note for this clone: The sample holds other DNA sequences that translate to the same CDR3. CDR3 in amino acids: CASSLGQSTDTQYF. The CDR3 DNA reads as TGCGCCAGCAGCTTGGGACAGAGCACAGATACGCAGTATTTT. The chain is built from TRBV5-1 and TRBJ2-3, with a possible D match to TRBD1 (5 bases). The CDR3 runs to 14 residues. Germline CDR1 SGHRS, CDR2 YFSETQ. Trimming left V 0 bases short and J 0 bases short, with 5 bases between.

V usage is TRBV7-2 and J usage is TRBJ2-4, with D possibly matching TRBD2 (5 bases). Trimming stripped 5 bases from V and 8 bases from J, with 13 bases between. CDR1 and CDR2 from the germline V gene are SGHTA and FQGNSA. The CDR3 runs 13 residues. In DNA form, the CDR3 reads TGTGCCAGCAGCCCTAGAACGAGGGACATTCAGTACTTC. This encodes CASSPRTRDIQYF.

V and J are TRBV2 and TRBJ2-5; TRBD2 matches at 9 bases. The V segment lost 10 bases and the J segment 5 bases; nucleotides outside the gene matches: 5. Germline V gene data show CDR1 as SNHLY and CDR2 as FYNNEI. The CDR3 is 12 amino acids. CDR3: CAKGLAIETQYF. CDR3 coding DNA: TGTGCCAAGGGACTAGCTATCGAGACCCAGTACTTC. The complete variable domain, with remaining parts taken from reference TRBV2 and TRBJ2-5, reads EPEVTQTPSHQVTQMGQEVILRCVPISNHLYFYWYRQILGQKVEFLVSFYNNEISEKSEIFDDQFSVERPDGSNFTLKIRSTKLEDSAMYFCAKGLAIETQYFGPGTRLLVL.

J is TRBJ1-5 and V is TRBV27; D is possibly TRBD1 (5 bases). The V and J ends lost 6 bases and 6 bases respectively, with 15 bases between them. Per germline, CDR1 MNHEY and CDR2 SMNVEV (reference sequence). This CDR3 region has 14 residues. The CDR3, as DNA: TGTGCCAGCAGCTTGACAGTCACGGGTCAGCCCCAGCATTTT. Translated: CASSLTVTGQPQHF.